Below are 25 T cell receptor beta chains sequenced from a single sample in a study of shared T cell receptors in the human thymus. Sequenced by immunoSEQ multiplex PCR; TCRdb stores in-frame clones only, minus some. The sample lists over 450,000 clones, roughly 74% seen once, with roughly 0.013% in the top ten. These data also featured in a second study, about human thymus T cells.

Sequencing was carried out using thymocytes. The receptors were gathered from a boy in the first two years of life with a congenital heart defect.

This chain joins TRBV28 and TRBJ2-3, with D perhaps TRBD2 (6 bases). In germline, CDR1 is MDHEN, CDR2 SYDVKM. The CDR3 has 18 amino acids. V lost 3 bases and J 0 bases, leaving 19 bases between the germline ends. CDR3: CASSFWGTTSSSTDTQYF. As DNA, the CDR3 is TGTGCCAGCAGTTTCTGGGGCACGACTAGTTCTAGCACAGATACGCAGTATTTT.

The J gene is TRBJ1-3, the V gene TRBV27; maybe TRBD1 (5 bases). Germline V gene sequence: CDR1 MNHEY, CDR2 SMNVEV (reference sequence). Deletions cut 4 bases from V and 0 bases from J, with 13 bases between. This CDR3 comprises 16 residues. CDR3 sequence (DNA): TGTGCCAGCAGTTCAACGACAGCACACTCTGGAAACACCATATATTTT. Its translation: CASSSTTAHSGNTIYF.

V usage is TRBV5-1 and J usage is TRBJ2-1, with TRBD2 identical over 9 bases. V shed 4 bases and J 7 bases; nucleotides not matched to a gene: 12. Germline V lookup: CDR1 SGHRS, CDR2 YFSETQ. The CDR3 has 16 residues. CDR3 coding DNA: TGCGCCAGCAGCCACGCCCTTAGCGGGAGTTTGAATGAGCAGTTCTTC. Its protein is CASSHALSGSLNEQFF. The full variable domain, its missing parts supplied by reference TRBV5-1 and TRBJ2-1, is KAGVTQTPRYLIKTRGQQVTLSCSPISGHRSVSWYQQTPGQGLQFLFEYFSETQRNKGNFPGRFSGRQFSNSRSEMNVSTLELGDSALYLCASSHALSGSLNEQFFGPGTRLTVL.

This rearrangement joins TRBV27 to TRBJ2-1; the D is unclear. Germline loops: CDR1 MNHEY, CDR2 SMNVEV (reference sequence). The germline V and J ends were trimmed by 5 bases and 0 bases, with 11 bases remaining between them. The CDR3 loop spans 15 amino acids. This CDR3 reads CASSPHTNSYNEQFF. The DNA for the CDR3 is TGTGCCAGCAGTCCCCACACAAACTCCTACAATGAGCAGTTCTTC.

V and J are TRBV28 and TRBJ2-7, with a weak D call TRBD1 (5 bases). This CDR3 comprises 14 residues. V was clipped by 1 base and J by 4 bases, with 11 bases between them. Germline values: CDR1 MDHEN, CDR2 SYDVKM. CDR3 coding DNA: TGTGCCAGCAGTTTATCCCTCCGACAGTACGAGCAGTACTTC. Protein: CASSLSLRQYEQYF.

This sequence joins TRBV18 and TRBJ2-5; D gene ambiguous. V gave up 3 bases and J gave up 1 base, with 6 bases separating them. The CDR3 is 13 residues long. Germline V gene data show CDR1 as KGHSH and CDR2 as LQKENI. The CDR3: CASSPLGQETQYF. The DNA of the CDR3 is TGTGCCAGCTCACCCCTAGGCCAAGAGACCCAGTACTTC.

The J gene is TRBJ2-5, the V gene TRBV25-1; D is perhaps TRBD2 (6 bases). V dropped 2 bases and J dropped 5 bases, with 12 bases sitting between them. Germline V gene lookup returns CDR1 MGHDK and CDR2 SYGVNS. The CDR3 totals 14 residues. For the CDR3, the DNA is TGTGCCAGCAGTGAACGGGGGTCTGGGGAGACCCAGTACTTC. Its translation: CASSERGSGETQYF.

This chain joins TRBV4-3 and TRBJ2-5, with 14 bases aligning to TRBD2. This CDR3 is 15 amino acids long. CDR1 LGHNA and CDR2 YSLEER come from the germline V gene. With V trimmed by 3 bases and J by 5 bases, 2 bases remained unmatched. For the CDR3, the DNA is TGCGCCAGCAGCCATCGACTAGCGGGGGGGGAGACCCAGTACTTC. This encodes CASSHRLAGGETQYF.

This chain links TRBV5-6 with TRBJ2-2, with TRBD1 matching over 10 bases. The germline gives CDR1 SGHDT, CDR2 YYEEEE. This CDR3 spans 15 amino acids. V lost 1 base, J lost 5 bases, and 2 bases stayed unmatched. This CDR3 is CASSLRTGGTGELFF. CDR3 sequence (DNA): TGTGCCAGCAGCTTGAGGACAGGGGGGACCGGGGAGCTGTTTTTT.

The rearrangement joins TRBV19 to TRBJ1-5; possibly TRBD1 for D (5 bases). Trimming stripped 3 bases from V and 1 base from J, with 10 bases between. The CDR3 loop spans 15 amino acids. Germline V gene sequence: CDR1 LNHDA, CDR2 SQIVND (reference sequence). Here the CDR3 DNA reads TGTGCCAGTAGTATTGGCAGGGCGAGCAATCAGCCCCAGCATTTT. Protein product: CASSIGRASNQPQHF.

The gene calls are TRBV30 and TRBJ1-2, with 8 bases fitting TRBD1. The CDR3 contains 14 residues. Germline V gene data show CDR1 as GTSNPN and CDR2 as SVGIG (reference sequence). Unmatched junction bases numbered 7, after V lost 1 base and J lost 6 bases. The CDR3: CAWSDTDRVDGYTF. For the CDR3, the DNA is TGTGCCTGGAGTGATACGGACAGGGTTGATGGCTACACCTTC. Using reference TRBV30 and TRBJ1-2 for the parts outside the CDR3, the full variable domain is SQTIHQWPATLVQPVGSPLSLECTVEGTSNPNLYWYRQAAGRGLQLLFYSVGIGQISSEVPQNLSASRPQDRQFILSSKKLLLSDSGFYLCAWSDTDRVDGYTFGSGTRLTVV.

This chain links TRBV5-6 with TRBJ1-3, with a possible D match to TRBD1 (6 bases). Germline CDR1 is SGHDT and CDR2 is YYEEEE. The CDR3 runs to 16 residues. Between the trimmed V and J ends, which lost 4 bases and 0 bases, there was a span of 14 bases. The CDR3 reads CASSRDTKCSGNTIYF. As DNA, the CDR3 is TGTGCCAGCAGCCGGGACACCAAATGCTCTGGAAACACCATATATTTT.

The CDR3 nucleotides read TGTGCCAGCAGCCAAGAAGAAGACCGGACATCCTATGGCTACACCTTC. Translating it yields CASSQEEDRTSYGYTF. V usage is TRBV4-2 and J usage is TRBJ1-2, with D possibly being TRBD1 (5 bases). Germline V lookup: CDR1 LGHNA, CDR2 YNFKEQ. The germline V and J ends were trimmed by 0 bases and 4 bases, with 15 bases remaining between them. The CDR3 runs 16 residues.

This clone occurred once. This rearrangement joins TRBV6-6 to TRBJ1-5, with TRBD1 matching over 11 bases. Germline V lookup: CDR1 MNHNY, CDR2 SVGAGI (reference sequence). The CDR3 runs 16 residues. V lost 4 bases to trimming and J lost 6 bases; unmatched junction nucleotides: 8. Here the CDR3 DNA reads TGTGCCAGCAGTTTTTGGGGGACAGGGGGAGGTCAGCCCCAGCATTTT. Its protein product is CASSFWGTGGGQPQHF.

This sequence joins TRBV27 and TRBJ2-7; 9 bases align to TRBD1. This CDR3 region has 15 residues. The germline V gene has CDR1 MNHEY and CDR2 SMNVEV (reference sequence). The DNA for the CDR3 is TGTGCAACGCGGACGACCGGGACAGGGCATTACGAGCAGTACTTC. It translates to CATRTTGTGHYEQYF.

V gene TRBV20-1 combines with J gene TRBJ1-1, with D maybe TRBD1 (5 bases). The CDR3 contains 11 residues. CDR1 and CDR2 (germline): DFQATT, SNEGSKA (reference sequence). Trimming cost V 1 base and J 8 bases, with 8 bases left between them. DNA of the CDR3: TGCAGTGCTAGAGCCTCAGGGGAAGCTTTCTTT. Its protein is CSARASGEAFF.

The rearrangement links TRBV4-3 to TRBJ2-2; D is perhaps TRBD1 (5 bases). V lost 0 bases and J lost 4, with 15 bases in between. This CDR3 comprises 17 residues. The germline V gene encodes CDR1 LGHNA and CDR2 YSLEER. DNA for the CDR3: TGCGCCAGCAGCCAAGATTATGGCAGGGAAGGCACCGGGGAGCTGTTTTTT. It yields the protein CASSQDYGREGTGELFF.

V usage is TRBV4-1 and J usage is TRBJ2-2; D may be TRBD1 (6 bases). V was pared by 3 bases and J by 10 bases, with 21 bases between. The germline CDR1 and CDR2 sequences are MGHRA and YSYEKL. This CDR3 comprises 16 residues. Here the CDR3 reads CASSHQKRWTVPELFF. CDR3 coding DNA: TGCGCCAGCAGCCATCAAAAGAGGTGGACAGTTCCGGAGCTGTTTTTT.

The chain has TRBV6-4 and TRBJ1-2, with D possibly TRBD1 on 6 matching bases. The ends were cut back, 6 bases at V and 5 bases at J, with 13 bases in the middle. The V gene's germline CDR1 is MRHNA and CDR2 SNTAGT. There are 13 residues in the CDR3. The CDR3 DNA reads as TGTGCCAGCAGGCCAGGGGACCATTATGGCTACACCTTC. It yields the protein CASRPGDHYGYTF.

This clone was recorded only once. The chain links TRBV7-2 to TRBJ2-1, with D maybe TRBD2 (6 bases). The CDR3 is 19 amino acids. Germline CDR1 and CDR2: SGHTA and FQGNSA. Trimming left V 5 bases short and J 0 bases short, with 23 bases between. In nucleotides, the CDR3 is TGTGCCAGCAGCCCCCACGGGACTCTCCGTTTGAGCTCCTACAATGAGCAGTTCTTC. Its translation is CASSPHGTLRLSSYNEQFF. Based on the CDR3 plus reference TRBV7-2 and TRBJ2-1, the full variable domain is GAGVSQSPSNKVTEKGKDVELRCDPISGHTALYWYRQSLGQGLEFLIYFQGNSAPDKSGLPSDRFSAERTGGSVSTLTIQRTQQEDSAVYLCASSPHGTLRLSSYNEQFFGPGTRLTVL.

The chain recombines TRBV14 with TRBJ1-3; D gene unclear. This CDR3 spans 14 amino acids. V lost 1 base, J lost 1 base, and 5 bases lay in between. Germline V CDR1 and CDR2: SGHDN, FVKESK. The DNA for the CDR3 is TGTGCCAGCAGCCAAGGAGCTTCTGGAAACACCATATATTTT. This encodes CASSQGASGNTIYF.

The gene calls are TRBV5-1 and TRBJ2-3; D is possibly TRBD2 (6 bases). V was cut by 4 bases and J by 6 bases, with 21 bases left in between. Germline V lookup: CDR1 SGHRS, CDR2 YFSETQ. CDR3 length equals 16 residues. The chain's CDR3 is CASSVDVAEQSDTQYF. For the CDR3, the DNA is TGCGCCAGCAGCGTTGATGTAGCGGAGCAAAGCGATACGCAGTATTTT.

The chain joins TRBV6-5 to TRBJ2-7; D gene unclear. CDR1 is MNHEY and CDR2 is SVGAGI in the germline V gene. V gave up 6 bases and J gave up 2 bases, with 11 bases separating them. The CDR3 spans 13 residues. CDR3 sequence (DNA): TGTGCCAGCAGCCCTTCTACAGCCTACGAGCAGTACTTC. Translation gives CASSPSTAYEQYF.

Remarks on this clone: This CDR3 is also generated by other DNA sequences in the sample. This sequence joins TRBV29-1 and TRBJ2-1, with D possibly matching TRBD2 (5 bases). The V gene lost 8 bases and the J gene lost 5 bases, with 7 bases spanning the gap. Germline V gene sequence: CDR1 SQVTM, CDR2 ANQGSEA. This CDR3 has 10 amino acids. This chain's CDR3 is CSLSDNEQFF. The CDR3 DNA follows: TGCAGCCTTAGCGACAATGAGCAGTTCTTC.

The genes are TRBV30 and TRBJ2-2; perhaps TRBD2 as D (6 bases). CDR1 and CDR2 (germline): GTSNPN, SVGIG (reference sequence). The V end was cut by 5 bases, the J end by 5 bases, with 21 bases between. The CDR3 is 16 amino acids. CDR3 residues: CAWGHIRGFGTGELFF. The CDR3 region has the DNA TGTGCCTGGGGTCACATACGGGGGTTTGGGACCGGGGAGCTGTTTTTT.